These 21 T cell receptor beta chains were sequenced from one sample in a study of T cell responses to AZD1222 COVID-19 vaccine. Sequencing used immunoSEQ multiplex PCR; TCRdb keeps in-frame clones, though not all of them. The table includes about 150,000 clones, around 88% detected once. Sequencing was performed on peripheral blood, taken on day 0 of MenACWY control vaccination. The receptors here all came from an adult in good health.

This clone appeared a single time. The chain uses TRBV12-3 or TRBV12-4 and TRBJ1-2, with D unclear. This CDR3 has 13 amino acids. V shed 3 bases and J shed 6 bases, with 11 bases lying between them. This CDR3 reads CASSFPMGDGYTF. The CDR3 DNA reads TGTGCCAGCAGTTTCCCAATGGGAGATGGCTACACCTTC.

This chain links TRBV7-2 with TRBJ1-5; 7 bases agree with TRBD1. In germline, CDR1 is SGHTA, CDR2 FQGNSA. V lost 1 base and J lost 4; bases outside the gene matches: 1. The CDR3 runs to 14 residues. This CDR3 reads CASSLVGQNQPQHF. CDR3 coding DNA: TGTGCCAGCAGCTTAGTGGGACAGAATCAGCCCCAGCATTTT. Variable domain in full (rest from reference TRBV7-2 and TRBJ1-5): GAGVSQSPSNKVTEKGKDVELRCDPISGHTALYWYRQSLGQGLEFLIYFQGNSAPDKSGLPSDRFSAERTGGSVSTLTIQRTQQEDSAVYLCASSLVGQNQPQHFGDGTRLSIL.

The chain has TRBV24-1 and TRBJ1-2, with 9 bases identical to TRBD1. The length of the CDR3 is 15 residues. The germline V gene encodes CDR1 KGHDR and CDR2 SFDVKD. V shed 0 bases and J 8 bases; nucleotides not matched to a gene: 6. In DNA form, the CDR3 reads TGTGCCACCAGTGATTTGAAACAGGGGGCGTTAGGCTACACCTTC. Translation gives CATSDLKQGALGYTF.

This rearrangement joins TRBV6-5 to TRBJ1-6, with TRBD1 as a possible D gene (6 bases). Germline loops: CDR1 MNHEY, CDR2 SVGAGI. The CDR3 totals 14 residues. The germline V and J ends were trimmed by 6 bases and 3 bases, with 9 bases remaining between them. CDR3 DNA sequence: TGTGCCAGCAGACCGACAGGCTATAATTCACCCCTCCACTTT. Translating gives CASRPTGYNSPLHF.

In its sample, this clone was seen a few times. This chain joins TRBV10-3 and TRBJ1-5, with D perhaps TRBD1 (5 bases). Trimming left V 10 bases short and J 3 bases short, with 10 bases between. CDR1 and CDR2 (germline): ENHRY, SYGVKD. This CDR3 is 12 amino acids long. The CDR3 DNA sequence: TGTGCCAGCCAGGGACTCAATCAGCCCCAGCATTTT. Translated: CASQGLNQPQHF.

The gene calls are TRBV10-3 and TRBJ2-5; the D gene is possibly TRBD1 (6 bases). Germline CDR1 and CDR2: ENHRY and SYGVKD. The CDR3 has 14 amino acids. V lost 0 bases to trimming and J lost 2 bases, with 7 bases between them. Here the CDR3 DNA reads TGTGCCATCAGTGAGTCAACAGGGCAAGAGACCCAGTACTTC. Translating gives CAISESTGQETQYF.

In this sample, this clone turned up once. V gene TRBV18 combines with J gene TRBJ2-5; 7 bases agree with TRBD2. Germline-derived CDR1 and CDR2 are KGHSH and LQKENI. The CDR3 covers 14 residues. V lost 1 base and J lost 5; bases outside the gene matches: 4. This chain's CDR3 is CASSPLGRVETQYF. The CDR3 bases are TGTGCCAGCTCACCACTAGGGAGGGTCGAGACCCAGTACTTC.

The chain links TRBV11-2 to TRBJ1-6; 7 bases align to TRBD1. The CDR3 is made up of 15 amino acids. CDR1 and CDR2 (germline): SGHAT, FQNNGV. After removal of 5 bases from V and 7 bases from J, the junction contained 8 bases not matched to a gene. The CDR3 bases are TGTGCCAGCAGCCAAATGGGGACAGTGAATTCACCCCTCCACTTT. It yields the protein CASSQMGTVNSPLHF.

This clone was recorded once. The same CDR3 is also encoded by other DNA sequences in this sample. This chain connects TRBV6-5 to TRBJ1-2, with D perhaps TRBD1 (6 bases). Germline V gene data show CDR1 as MNHEY and CDR2 as SVGAGI. V shed 9 bases and J shed 6 bases, with 17 bases lying between them. This CDR3 comprises 13 residues. Written as DNA, the CDR3 is TGTGCCAGTACTCCCCCAGGGGTTAATGGCTACACCTTC. Translation: CASTPPGVNGYTF.

This chain links TRBV25-1 with TRBJ2-2, with D uncertain. CDR1 and CDR2 from the germline V gene are MGHDK and SYGVNS. V lost 7 bases, J lost 3 bases, and 12 bases lay in between. The CDR3 is made up of 14 amino acids. Written as DNA, the CDR3 is TGTGCCAGCATTGGTACAGCTCACACCGGGGAGCTGTTTTTT. This sequence encodes CASIGTAHTGELFF. Based on the CDR3 plus reference TRBV25-1 and TRBJ2-2, the full variable domain is EADIYQTPRYLVIGTGKKITLECSQTMGHDKMYWYQQDPGMELHLIHYSYGVNSTEKGDLSSESTVSRIRTEHFPLTLESARPSHTSQYLCASIGTAHTGELFFGEGSRLTVL.

This chain links TRBV7-9 with TRBJ2-6; 9 bases align to TRBD1. This CDR3 has 19 amino acids. From germline, CDR1 is SEHNR and CDR2 FQNEAQ (reference sequence). Trimming took 5 bases from V and 0 from J; bases not matched to a gene: 11. CDR3 in amino acids: CASSPGTGPTNSGANVLTF. CDR3 DNA: TGTGCCAGCAGCCCCGGGACAGGGCCTACCAACTCTGGGGCCAACGTCCTGACTTTC. The full variable domain, with the rest looked up from reference TRBV7-9 and TRBJ2-6, is DTGVSQNPRHKITKRGQNVTFRCDPISEHNRLYWYRQTLGQGPEFLTYFQNEAQLEKSRLLSDRFSAERPKGSFSTLEIQRTEQGDSAMYLCASSPGTGPTNSGANVLTFGAGSRLTVL.

This chain connects TRBV24-1 to TRBJ2-6; D may be TRBD1 or TRBD2 (5 bases each). V dropped 2 bases and J dropped 5 bases, with 15 bases sitting between them. The germline V gene has CDR1 KGHDR and CDR2 SFDVKD. The CDR3 is 17 amino acids. The CDR3 nucleotides are TGTGCCACCAGTGATTCCCCCGGGGCGCGTTGGGCCAACGTCCTGACTTTC. Its protein product is CATSDSPGARWANVLTF.

The chain couples TRBV4-2 to TRBJ2-5, with 8 bases matching TRBD2. CDR3 length: 17 amino acids. Germline CDR1 and CDR2: LGHNA and YNFKEQ. V lost 1 base to trimming and J lost 2 bases; unmatched junction nucleotides: 9. The CDR3 region has the DNA TGTGCCAGCAGCCAAGTCACTGGCGGGGGGTTACAAGAGACCCAGTACTTC. It specifies CASSQVTGGGLQETQYF.

This clone occurred once. This chain links TRBV7-9 with TRBJ1-2, with TRBD1 as a possible D gene (5 bases). Trimming shortened V by 4 bases and J by 4 bases, and 7 bases separated the two germline ends. Germline V gene sequence: CDR1 SEHNR, CDR2 FQNEAQ (reference sequence). The CDR3 has 12 amino acids. The CDR3: CASSSDSYGYTF. DNA of the CDR3: TGTGCCAGCAGCTCTGACAGCTATGGCTACACCTTC.

The V and J genes are TRBV29-1 and TRBJ2-2; 9 bases are shared with TRBD2. This CDR3 has 15 amino acids. J was trimmed by 1 base and V by 1 base; bases with no gene match: 1. Per germline, CDR1 SQVTM and CDR2 ANQGSEA. The CDR3 DNA sequence: TGCAGCGTTGAAGGACTAGCGGAGAACACCGGGGAGCTGTTTTTT. Translated, it gives CSVEGLAENTGELFF.

A few counts support this clone. Other DNA sequences in the same sample also yield this CDR3. This chain connects TRBV19 to TRBJ2-2, with D hard to call. V lost 3 bases and J 3 bases, leaving 8 bases between the germline ends. Per the germline V gene, CDR1 is LNHDA and CDR2 is SQIVND (reference sequence). The CDR3 is 14 residues long. CDR3 coding DNA: TGTGCCAGTAGTATGATTCGGCACACCGGGGAGCTGTTTTTT. Translation gives CASSMIRHTGELFF.

This chain connects TRBV4-3 to TRBJ2-3; 11 nucleotides align to TRBD2. CDR1 is LGHNA, CDR2 YSLEER, per germline. CDR3 length: 19 residues. Trimming removed 0 bases from V and 2 bases from J; junction bases left unmatched: 10. This CDR3 reads CASSQDWPLAGALTDTQYF. The CDR3 DNA is TGCGCCAGCAGCCAAGATTGGCCACTAGCGGGGGCCCTCACAGATACGCAGTATTTT.

The rearrangement uses TRBV6-2 or TRBV6-3 and TRBJ1-5, with D hard to call. Germline assignment: CDR1 MNHEY and CDR2 SVGEGT. V lost 2 bases and J lost 7, with 12 bases in between. This CDR3 spans 14 amino acids. The CDR3 sequence is CASSYIGVGQPQHF. In DNA form, the CDR3 reads TGTGCCAGCAGTTACATCGGGGTGGGGCAGCCCCAGCATTTT.

The chain joins TRBV6-1 to TRBJ1-2; D uncertain. This CDR3 comprises 14 residues. Germline V gives CDR1 MNHNS, CDR2 SASEGT. V was clipped by 1 base and J by 8 bases, with 14 bases between them. The CDR3 region is CASSEDIPYIGYTF. In DNA, the CDR3 is TGTGCCAGCAGTGAAGACATCCCCTATATCGGCTACACCTTC.

This sequence joins TRBV4-3 and TRBJ2-7; 14 bases are shared with TRBD2. CDR1 is LGHNA and CDR2 is YSLEER in the germline V gene. With V trimmed by 1 base and J by 2 bases, 7 bases remained unmatched. This CDR3 contains 18 residues. In DNA, the CDR3 is TGCGCCAGCAGCCAAGCCCCCGGGACTAGCGGGAGCACCTACGAGCAGTACTTC. Translation: CASSQAPGTSGSTYEQYF.

The chain links TRBV3-1 (or the pseudogene TRBV3-2) to TRBJ1-5; a weak D match, TRBD1 (6 bases). Germline V gene lookup returns CDR1 LGHDT and CDR2 YNNKEL (reference sequence). This CDR3 contains 14 residues. V gave up 1 base and J gave up 3 bases, with 7 bases separating them. The CDR3 sequence: CASSQGQANQPQHF. Here the CDR3 DNA reads TGTGCCAGCAGCCAAGGACAGGCCAATCAGCCCCAGCATTTT.